One T cell receptor (beta chain) is described in this entry. The observed sequence ends 3 residues before the CDR3 terminus, with the missing tail filled in from the germline J gene. This sample was taken from a study of T cells in women clearing cervical HPV infection. Across the whole study: Cases were women with histologically confirmed HPV16-related CIN3 or worse, including 2 invasive cancers. Controls' single incident HPV16 infection cleared within 12 months without precancer.

V lost 5 bases and J 2 bases, leaving 16 bases between the germline ends. The CDR3 contains 16 residues. Germline V gene sequence: CDR1 SGHVS, CDR2 FQNEAQ. Sequencing was performed with immunoSEQ multiplex PCR; in TCRdb, only in-frame clones are kept and a portion is missing. The record lists tens of thousands of clones, of which the ten most abundant hold approximately 1.2%. Prevalent HPV16 infections were excluded; only incident single HPV16 infections included. This clonotype was sampled from a woman between 18 and 75 years old with a cervical HPV16 infection that either progressed to CIN3+ or cleared (not recorded which). The chain carries TRBV7-8 and TRBJ1-3; D is perhaps TRBD1 (6 bases). Sequenced sample: blood buffy coat. Incomplete CDR3 DNA: TGTGCCAGCAGCGTCGGTCGGGGGGCGGCTGGAAACACC. Its protein is CASSVGRGAAGNT. The full CDR3 protein reads CASSVGRGAAGNTIYF. The entire variable domain, with the rest obtained from reference TRBV7-8 and TRBJ1-3, is as follows: GAGVSQSPRYKVAKRGQDVALRCDPISGHVSLFWYQQALGQGPEFLTYFQNEAQLDKSGLPSDRFFAERPEGSVSTLKIQRTQQEDSAVYLCASSVGRGAAGNTIYFGEGSWLTVV.